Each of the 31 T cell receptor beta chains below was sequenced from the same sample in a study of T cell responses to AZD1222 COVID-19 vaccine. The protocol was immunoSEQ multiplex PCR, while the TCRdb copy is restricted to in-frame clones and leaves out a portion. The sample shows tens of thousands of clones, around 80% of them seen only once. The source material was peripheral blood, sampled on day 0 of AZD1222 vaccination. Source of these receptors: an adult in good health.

The CDR3 sequence: CASSQGFGSYEQYF. The CDR3 DNA reads TGTGCCAGCAGCCAAGGATTCGGGTCCTACGAGCAGTACTTC. The chain links TRBV11-3 to TRBJ2-7, with D unclear. Germline V gene data show CDR1 as SGHNT and CDR2 as YENEEA. The CDR3 contains 14 residues. V lost 5 bases and J lost 1, with 12 bases in between. The whole variable domain, remainder taken from reference TRBV11-3 and TRBJ2-7, is EAGVVQSPRYKIIEKKQPVAFWCNPISGHNTLYWYLQNLGQGPELLIRYENEEAVDDSQLPKDRFSAERLKGVDSTLKIQPAELGDSAVYLCASSQGFGSYEQYFGPGTRLTVT.

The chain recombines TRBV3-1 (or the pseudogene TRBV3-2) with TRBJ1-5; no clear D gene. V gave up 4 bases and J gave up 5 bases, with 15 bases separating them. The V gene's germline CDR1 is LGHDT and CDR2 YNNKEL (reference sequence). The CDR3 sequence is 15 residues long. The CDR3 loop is CASSLRFSPDQPQHF. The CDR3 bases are TGTGCCAGCAGCCTAAGATTCAGCCCAGATCAGCCCCAGCATTTT.

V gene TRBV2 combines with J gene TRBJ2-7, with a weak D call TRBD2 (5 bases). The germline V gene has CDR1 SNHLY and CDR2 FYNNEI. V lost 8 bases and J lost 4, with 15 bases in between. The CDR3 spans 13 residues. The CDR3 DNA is TGTGCCAGCCGTCGGGGAGAGGAGTACGAGCAGTACTTC. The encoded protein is CASRRGEEYEQYF.

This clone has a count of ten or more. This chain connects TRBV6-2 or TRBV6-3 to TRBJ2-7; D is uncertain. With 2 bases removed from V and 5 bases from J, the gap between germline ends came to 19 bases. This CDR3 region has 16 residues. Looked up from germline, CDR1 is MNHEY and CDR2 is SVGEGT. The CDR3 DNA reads TGTGCCAGCAGTTACGTACGCCACTTACTAAGGGACGAGCAGTACTTC. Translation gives CASSYVRHLLRDEQYF.

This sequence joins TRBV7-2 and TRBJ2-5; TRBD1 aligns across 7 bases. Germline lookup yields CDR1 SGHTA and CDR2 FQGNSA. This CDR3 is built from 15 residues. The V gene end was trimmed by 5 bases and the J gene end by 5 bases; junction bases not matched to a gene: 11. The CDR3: CASSLDRVPRETQYF. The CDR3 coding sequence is TGTGCCAGCAGCCTAGACAGGGTCCCCCGGGAGACCCAGTACTTC.

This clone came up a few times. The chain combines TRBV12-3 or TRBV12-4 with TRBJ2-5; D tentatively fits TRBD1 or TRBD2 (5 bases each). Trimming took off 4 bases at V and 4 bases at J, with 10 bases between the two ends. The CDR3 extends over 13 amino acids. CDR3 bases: TGTGCCAGCAGTTGGGGACGCGTAGAGACCCAGTACTTC. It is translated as CASSWGRVETQYF.

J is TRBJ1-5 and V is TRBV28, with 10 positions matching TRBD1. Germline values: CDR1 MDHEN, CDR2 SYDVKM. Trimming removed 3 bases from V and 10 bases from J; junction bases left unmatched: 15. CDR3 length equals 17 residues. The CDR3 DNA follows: TGTGCCAGCAGTTTCGTAAATCAAGGGACAGGGGTTTTACCCCAGCATTTT. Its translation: CASSFVNQGTGVLPQHF.

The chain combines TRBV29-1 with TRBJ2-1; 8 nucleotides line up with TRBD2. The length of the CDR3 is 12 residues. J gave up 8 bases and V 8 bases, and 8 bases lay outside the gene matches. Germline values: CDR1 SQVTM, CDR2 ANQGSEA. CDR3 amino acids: CSTEAGADEQFF. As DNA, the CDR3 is TGCAGCACTGAAGCGGGGGCCGATGAGCAGTTCTTC.

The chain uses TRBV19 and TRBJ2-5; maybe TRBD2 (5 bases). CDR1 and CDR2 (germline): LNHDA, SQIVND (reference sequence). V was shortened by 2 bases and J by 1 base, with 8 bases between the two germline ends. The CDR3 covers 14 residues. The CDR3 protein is CASSISGTQETQYF. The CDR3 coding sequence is TGTGCCAGTAGTATATCGGGAACCCAAGAGACCCAGTACTTC.

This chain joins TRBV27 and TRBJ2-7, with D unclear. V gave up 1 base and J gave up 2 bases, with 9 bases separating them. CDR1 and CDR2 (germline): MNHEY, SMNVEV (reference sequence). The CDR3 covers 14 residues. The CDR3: CASSLFPPTYEQYF. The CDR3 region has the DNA TGTGCCAGCAGTTTATTCCCTCCTACCTACGAGCAGTACTTC.

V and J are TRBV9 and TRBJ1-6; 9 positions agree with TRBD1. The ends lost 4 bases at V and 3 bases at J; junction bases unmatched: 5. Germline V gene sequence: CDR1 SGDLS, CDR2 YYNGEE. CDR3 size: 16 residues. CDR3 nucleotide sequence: TGTGCCAGCAGCCAACTGACAGGGGGCTATAATTCACCCCTCCACTTT. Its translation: CASSQLTGGYNSPLHF.

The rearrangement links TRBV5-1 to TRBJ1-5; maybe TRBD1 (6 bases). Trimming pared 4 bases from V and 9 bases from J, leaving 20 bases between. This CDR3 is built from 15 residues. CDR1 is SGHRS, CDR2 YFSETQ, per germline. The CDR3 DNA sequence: TGCGCCAGCAGCCCGACGACGGGTGGAGGGGGGCCCCAGCATTTT. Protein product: CASSPTTGGGGPQHF.

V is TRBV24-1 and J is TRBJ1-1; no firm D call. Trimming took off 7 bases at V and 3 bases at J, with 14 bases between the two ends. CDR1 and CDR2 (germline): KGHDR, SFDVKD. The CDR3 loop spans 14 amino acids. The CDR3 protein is CATRSGEVDTEAFF. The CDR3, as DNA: TGTGCCACCAGGTCAGGCGAAGTGGACACTGAAGCTTTCTTT.

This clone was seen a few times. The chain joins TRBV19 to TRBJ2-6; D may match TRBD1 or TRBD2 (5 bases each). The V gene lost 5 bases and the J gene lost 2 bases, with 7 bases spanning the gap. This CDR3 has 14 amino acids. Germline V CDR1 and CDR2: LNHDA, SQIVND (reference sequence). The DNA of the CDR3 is TGTGCCAGTAGTTGGGGGACTGGGGCCAACGTCCTGACTTTC. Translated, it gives CASSWGTGANVLTF.

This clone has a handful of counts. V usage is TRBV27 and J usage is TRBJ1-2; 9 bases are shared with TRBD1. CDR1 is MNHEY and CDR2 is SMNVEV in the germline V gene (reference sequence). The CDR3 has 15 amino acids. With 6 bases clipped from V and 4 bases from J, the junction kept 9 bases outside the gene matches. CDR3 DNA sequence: TGTGCCAGCAGCACAGACAGGGGGGGATTCTATGGCTACACCTTC. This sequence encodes CASSTDRGGFYGYTF.

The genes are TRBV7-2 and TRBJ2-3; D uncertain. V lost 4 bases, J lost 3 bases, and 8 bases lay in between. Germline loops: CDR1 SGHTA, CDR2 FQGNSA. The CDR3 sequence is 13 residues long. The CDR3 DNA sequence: TGTGCCAGCAGCTCCAGTTTTACAGATACGCAGTATTTT. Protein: CASSSSFTDTQYF.

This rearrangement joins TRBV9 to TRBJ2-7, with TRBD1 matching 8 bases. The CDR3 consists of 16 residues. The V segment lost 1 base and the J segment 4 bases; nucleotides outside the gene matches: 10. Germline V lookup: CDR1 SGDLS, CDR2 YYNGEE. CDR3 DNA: TGTGCCAGCAGCGTAACCGACTCAGGGGGCGGATACGAGCAGTACTTC. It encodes CASSVTDSGGGYEQYF.

The CDR3 nucleotides read TGTGCCATTAGTCGTGGAGGGGCTGAAGCTTTCTTT. Encoded protein: CAISRGGAEAFF. The V call is TRBV10-3, the J call TRBJ1-1, with D maybe TRBD1 (5 bases). The V end lost 9 bases, the J end lost 6 bases, and 14 bases lay between the germline ends. CDR1 and CDR2 (germline): ENHRY, SYGVKD. The CDR3 runs to 12 residues.

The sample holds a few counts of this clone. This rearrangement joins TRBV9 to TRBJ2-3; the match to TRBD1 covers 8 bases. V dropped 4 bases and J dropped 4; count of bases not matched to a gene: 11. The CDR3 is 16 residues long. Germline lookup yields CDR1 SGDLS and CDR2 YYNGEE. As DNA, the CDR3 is TGTGCCAGCAGCCTAAGGACAGGGACGATGGCAGATACGCAGTATTTT. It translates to CASSLRTGTMADTQYF.

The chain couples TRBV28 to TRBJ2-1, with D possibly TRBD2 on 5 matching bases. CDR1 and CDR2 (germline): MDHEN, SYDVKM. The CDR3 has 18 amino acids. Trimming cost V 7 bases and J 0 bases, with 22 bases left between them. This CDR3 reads CASTPSGLPGSSYNEQFF. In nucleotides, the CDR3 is TGTGCCAGCACCCCGTCAGGTCTCCCGGGGAGCTCCTACAATGAGCAGTTCTTC.

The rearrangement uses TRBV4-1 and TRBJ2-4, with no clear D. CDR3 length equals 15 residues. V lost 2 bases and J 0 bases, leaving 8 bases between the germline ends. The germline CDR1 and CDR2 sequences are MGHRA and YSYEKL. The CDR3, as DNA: TGCGCCAGCAGCCAATACAGTTTAGCCAAAAACATTCAGTACTTC. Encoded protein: CASSQYSLAKNIQYF.

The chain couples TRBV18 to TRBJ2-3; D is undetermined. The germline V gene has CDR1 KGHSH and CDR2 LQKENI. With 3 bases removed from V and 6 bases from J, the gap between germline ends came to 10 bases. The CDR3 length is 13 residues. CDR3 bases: TGTGCCAGCTCACCCAGATCCTTCGATACGCAGTATTTT. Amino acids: CASSPRSFDTQYF. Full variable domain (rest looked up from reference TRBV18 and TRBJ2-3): NAGVMQNPRHLVRRRGQEARLRCSPMKGHSHVYWYRQLPEEGLKFMVYLQKENIIDESGMPKERFSAEFPKEGPSILRIQQVVRGDSAAYFCASSPRSFDTQYFGPGTRLTVL.

This chain's CDR3 is CASSLIQSTDTQYF. Written as DNA, the CDR3 is TGCGCCAGCAGCCTTATTCAAAGCACAGATACGCAGTATTTT. The chain employs TRBV4-1 and TRBJ2-3; D gene ambiguous. Trimming removed 4 bases at V and 0 bases at J, with 8 bases between. Germline V gene lookup returns CDR1 MGHRA and CDR2 YSYEKL. The CDR3 is made up of 14 amino acids.

The DNA for the CDR3 is TGTGCCAGTAGTCTCCAACACTCTGGGGCCAACGTCCTGACTTTC. Protein sequence: CASSLQHSGANVLTF. The rearrangement uses TRBV19 and TRBJ2-6; D is ambiguous. Germline V gene sequence: CDR1 LNHDA, CDR2 SQIVND (reference sequence). The CDR3 is 15 amino acids. Trimming left V 5 bases short and J 0 bases short, with 8 bases between.

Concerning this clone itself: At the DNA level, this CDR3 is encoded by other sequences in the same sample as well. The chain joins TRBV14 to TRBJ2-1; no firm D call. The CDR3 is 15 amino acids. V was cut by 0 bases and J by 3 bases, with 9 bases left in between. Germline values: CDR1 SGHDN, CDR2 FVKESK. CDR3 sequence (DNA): TGTGCCAGCAGCCAAGAAGCAGGCGGCTACAATGAGCAGTTCTTC. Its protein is CASSQEAGGYNEQFF.

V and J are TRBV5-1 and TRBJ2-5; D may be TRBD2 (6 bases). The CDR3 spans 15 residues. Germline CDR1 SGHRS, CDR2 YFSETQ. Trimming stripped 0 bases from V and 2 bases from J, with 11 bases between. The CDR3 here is CASSLDPSVQETQYF. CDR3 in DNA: TGCGCCAGCAGCTTGGACCCTAGCGTACAAGAGACCCAGTACTTC.

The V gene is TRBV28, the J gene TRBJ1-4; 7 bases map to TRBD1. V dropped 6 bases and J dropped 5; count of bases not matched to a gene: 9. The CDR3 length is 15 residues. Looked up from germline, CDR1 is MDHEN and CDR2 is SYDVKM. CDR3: CASSELGQTNEKLFF. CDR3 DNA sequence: TGTGCCAGCAGCGAACTGGGACAGACAAATGAAAAACTGTTTTTT. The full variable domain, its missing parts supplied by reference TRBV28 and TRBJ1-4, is DVKVTQSSRYLVKRTGEKVFLECVQDMDHENMFWYRQDPGLGLRLIYFSYDVKMKEKGDIPEGYSVSREKKERFSLILESASTNQTSMYLCASSELGQTNEKLFFGSGTQLSVL.

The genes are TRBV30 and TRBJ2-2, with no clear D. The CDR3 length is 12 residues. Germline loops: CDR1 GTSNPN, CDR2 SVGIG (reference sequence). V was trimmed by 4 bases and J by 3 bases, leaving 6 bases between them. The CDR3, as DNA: TGTGCCTGGACGACCTACACCGGGGAGCTGTTTTTT. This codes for CAWTTYTGELFF.

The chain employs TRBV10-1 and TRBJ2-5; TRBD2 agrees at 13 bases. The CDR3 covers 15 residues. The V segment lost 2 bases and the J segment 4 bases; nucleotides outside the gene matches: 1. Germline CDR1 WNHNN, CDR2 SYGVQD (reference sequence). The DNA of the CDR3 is TGCGCCAGCAGTGAGGGACTAGCGGGAGCAGAGACCCAGTACTTC. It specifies CASSEGLAGAETQYF.

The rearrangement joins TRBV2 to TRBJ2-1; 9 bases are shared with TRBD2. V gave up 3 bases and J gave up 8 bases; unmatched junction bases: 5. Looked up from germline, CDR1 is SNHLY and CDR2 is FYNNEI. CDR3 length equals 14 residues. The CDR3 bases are TGTGCCAGCAGTGACTTTAGCGGGAGTTATGAGCAGTTCTTC. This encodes CASSDFSGSYEQFF.

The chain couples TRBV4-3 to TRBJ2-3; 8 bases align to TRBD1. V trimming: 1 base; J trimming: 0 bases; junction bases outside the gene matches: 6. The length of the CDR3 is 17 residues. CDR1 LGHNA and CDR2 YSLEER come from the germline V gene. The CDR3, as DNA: TGCGCCAGCAGCCAAGCAGGGGGCGCGGGGAGCACAGATACGCAGTATTTT. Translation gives CASSQAGGAGSTDTQYF.